This passage covers 14 T cell receptor beta chains from one sample sequenced in a study of CD8 T cells in Susac syndrome. Random hexamers primed reverse transcription of about 0.5 to 1 ug RNA. MiXCR, applied by TCRdb to the immunoSEQ multiplex PCR reads, yields one record per CDR3 protein. Of 150,000 or so distinct CDR3 sequences in the sample, around 94% were seen once. Sample: CD4+ T cells from PBMCs. The receptors stem from a human donor with multiple sclerosis.

This clonotype was observed once. The V gene is TRBV29-1, the J gene TRBJ1-1; a possible D gene is TRBD1 (5 bases). From germline, CDR1 is SQVTM and CDR2 ANQGSEA. The CDR3 runs to 15 residues. Trimming pared 6 bases from V and 1 base from J, leaving 18 bases between. The CDR3 sequence is CSVPTTTVTNTEAFF. DNA of the CDR3: TGCAGCGTCCCAACGACGACAGTGACGAACACTGAAGCTTTCTTT. Full variable domain (outside the CDR3, taken from reference TRBV29-1 and TRBJ1-1): SAVISQKPSRDICQRGTSLTIQCQVDSQVTMMFWYRQQPGQSLTLIATANQGSEATYESGFVIDKFPISRPNLTFSTLTVSNMSPEDSSIYLCSVPTTTVTNTEAFFGQGTRLTVV.

The genes are TRBV30 and TRBJ1-3; D gene unclear. Trimming pared 4 bases from V and 4 bases from J, leaving 11 bases between. Germline CDR1 reads GTSNPN; CDR2 reads SVGIG (reference sequence). CDR3 size: 13 residues. CDR3 coding DNA: TGTGCCTGGATGCCTCTGAGCGGAAACACCATATATTTT. It yields the protein CAWMPLSGNTIYF.

This chain links TRBV28 with TRBJ2-1; TRBD1 might be the D (6 bases). CDR3 length: 14 amino acids. Per germline, CDR1 MDHEN and CDR2 SYDVKM. Trimming stripped 6 bases from V and 7 bases from J, with 16 bases between. CDR3 sequence: CASSRRTDSNEQFF. In DNA form, the CDR3 reads TGTGCCAGCAGCCGCAGGACAGATTCGAATGAGCAGTTCTTC.

The V gene is TRBV7-9, the J gene TRBJ1-5; 10 bases are a match to TRBD1. The V gene end was trimmed by 4 bases and the J gene end by 5 bases; junction bases not matched to a gene: 2. This CDR3 is 14 amino acids long. Germline loops: CDR1 SEHNR, CDR2 FQNEAQ (reference sequence). The CDR3 spells CASSSGQGDQPQHF. The CDR3 DNA is TGTGCCAGCAGCTCCGGACAGGGGGATCAGCCCCAGCATTTT. The entire variable domain, with the rest obtained from reference TRBV7-9 and TRBJ1-5, is as follows: DTGVSQNPRHKITKRGQNVTFRCDPISEHNRLYWYRQTLGQGPEFLTYFQNEAQLEKSRLLSDRFSAERPKGSFSTLEIQRTEQGDSAMYLCASSSGQGDQPQHFGDGTRLSIL.

The chain has TRBV20-1 and TRBJ2-5, with D possibly being TRBD2 (5 bases). V was shortened by 3 bases and J by 5 bases, with 13 bases between the two germline ends. Germline values: CDR1 DFQATT, CDR2 SNEGSKA (reference sequence). The length of the CDR3 is 13 residues. The CDR3: CSARLGAGETQYF. CDR3 in DNA: TGCAGTGCTAGGCTGGGTGCGGGCGAGACCCAGTACTTC.

The gene calls are TRBV29-1 and TRBJ1-2; 10 bases are shared with TRBD1. V lost 7 bases, J lost 7 bases, and 6 bases stayed unmatched. The CDR3 totals 12 residues. Germline V CDR1 and CDR2: SQVTM, ANQGSEA. This chain's CDR3 is CSGDRGQGGYTF. The DNA of the CDR3 is TGCAGCGGTGACAGGGGGCAGGGTGGCTACACCTTC. The full variable domain, completed using reference TRBV29-1 and TRBJ1-2, is SAVISQKPSRDICQRGTSLTIQCQVDSQVTMMFWYRQQPGQSLTLIATANQGSEATYESGFVIDKFPISRPNLTFSTLTVSNMSPEDSSIYLCSGDRGQGGYTFGSGTRLTVV.

The chain recombines TRBV10-2 with TRBJ1-1, with a tentative D call TRBD1 (6 bases). The germline V gene encodes CDR1 WSHSY and CDR2 SAAADI. CDR3 size: 12 residues. Trimming removed 6 bases from V and 10 bases from J, with 15 bases in between. The CDR3 reads CASSPTGLAAFF. The CDR3 nucleotides read TGCGCCAGCAGCCCAACAGGGCTCGCAGCTTTCTTT.

The chain joins TRBV11-2 to TRBJ2-3; 14 bases are shared with TRBD2. Germline V gene data show CDR1 as SGHAT and CDR2 as FQNNGV. This CDR3 contains 16 residues. The V and J ends lost 5 bases and 2 bases, in that order; junction bases with no gene match: 3. CDR3 amino acids: CASSRLAGGTTDTQYF. The CDR3 DNA follows: TGTGCCAGCAGCAGACTAGCGGGAGGGACCACAGATACGCAGTATTTT. The complete variable domain, with remaining parts taken from reference TRBV11-2 and TRBJ2-3, reads EAGVAQSPRYKIIEKRQSVAFWCNPISGHATLYWYQQILGQGPKLLIQFQNNGVVDDSQLPKDRFSAERLKGVDSTLKIQPAKLEDSAVYLCASSRLAGGTTDTQYFGPGTRLTVL.

The rearrangement joins TRBV5-1 to TRBJ2-5; no clear D. V lost 0 bases, J lost 3 bases, and 12 bases lay in between. Looked up from germline, CDR1 is SGHRS and CDR2 is YFSETQ. The CDR3 contains 15 residues. The CDR3 sequence: CASSLDGRSEETQYF. DNA for the CDR3: TGCGCCAGCAGCTTGGATGGCAGGAGTGAAGAGACCCAGTACTTC.

The chain combines TRBV10-3 with TRBJ1-1; no definite D call. The ends were cut back, 0 bases at V and 1 base at J, with 6 bases in the middle. Germline loops: CDR1 ENHRY, CDR2 SYGVKD. The CDR3 runs 14 residues. The CDR3 protein is CAISESTSNTEAFF. Written as DNA, the CDR3 is TGTGCCATCAGTGAGTCCACCTCGAACACTGAAGCTTTCTTT.

V is TRBV20-1 and J is TRBJ2-2; either TRBD1 or TRBD2 may fit D (7 bases each). The ends were cut back, 3 bases at V and 4 bases at J, with 27 bases in the middle. Germline assignment: CDR1 DFQATT and CDR2 SNEGSKA (reference sequence). The CDR3 has 19 residues. CDR3 sequence: CSARGRGMRQGLITGELFF. Here the CDR3 DNA reads TGCAGTGCTAGGGGGAGGGGAATGAGACAGGGTCTGATCACCGGGGAGCTGTTTTTT.

The V call is TRBV5-1, the J call TRBJ2-6, with D uncertain. CDR3 length equals 16 residues. Trimming stripped 0 bases from V and 0 bases from J, with 7 bases between. Germline CDR1 and CDR2: SGHRS and YFSETQ. The CDR3 spells CASSLVFLSGANVLTF. CDR3 DNA sequence: TGCGCCAGCAGCTTGGTCTTCCTCTCTGGGGCCAACGTCCTGACTTTC.

The J gene is TRBJ1-4, the V gene TRBV2; D uncertain. This CDR3 region has 13 residues. The germline V gene has CDR1 SNHLY and CDR2 FYNNEI. Trimming shortened V by 6 bases and J by 7 bases, and 12 bases separated the two germline ends. CDR3 loop: CASSFDGREKLFF. Here the CDR3 DNA reads TGTGCCAGCAGCTTCGACGGCCGTGAAAAACTGTTTTTT.

The chain has TRBV3-1 and TRBJ1-4; 7 nucleotides align to TRBD1. Per germline, CDR1 LGHDT and CDR2 YNNKEL (reference sequence). This CDR3 has 16 residues. With 4 bases clipped from V and 4 bases from J, the junction kept 9 bases outside the gene matches. Here the CDR3 DNA reads TGTGCCAGCAGCCTATTCCCGGGACAGATTAATGAAAAACTGTTTTTT. This gives the protein CASSLFPGQINEKLFF. Combining the CDR3 with reference TRBV3-1 and TRBJ1-4 gives the whole variable domain DTAVSQTPKYLVTQMGNDKSIKCEQNLGHDTMYWYKQDSKKFLKIMFSYNNKELIINETVPNRFSPKSPDKAHLNLHINSLELGDSAVYFCASSLFPGQINEKLFFGSGTQLSVL.